Included here is one T cell receptor beta chain sequence, with context. Its antigen is unknown. This sample is drawn from a study of vaccination effects on CD4 cells after COVID-19. Across the study: The post-vaccine samples were taken, at the median, 72 days after the second dose.

The assay was immunoSEQ multiplex PCR, and TCRdb's table has in-frame clones only and misses some. The sample carries around 66,000 clones, around 69% recorded once. Investigators separated out CD4+ T cells once around 11 days of culture had passed. All study participants received two doses of BNT162b2 or mRNA-1273 vaccine. The CDR3 sequence is 14 residues long. V lost 0 bases to trimming and J lost 10 bases, with 18 bases between them. The V gene's germline CDR1 is SQVTM and CDR2 ANQGSEA. Points from the study as a whole: Healthy vaccinees had only 1 of 255 vaccine-induced clones cross-react with common cold coronaviruses.

Source: CD4+ T cells from PBMCs cultured without peptide, taken after COVID-19 vaccination. This chain links TRBV29-1 with TRBJ1-1; D not certain. This sequence was found in a human donor who received a COVID-19 vaccine. The CDR3 region is CSVEDQQLLRGAFF. DNA of the CDR3: TGCAGCGTTGAAGATCAACAGCTTCTAAGAGGAGCTTTCTTT.